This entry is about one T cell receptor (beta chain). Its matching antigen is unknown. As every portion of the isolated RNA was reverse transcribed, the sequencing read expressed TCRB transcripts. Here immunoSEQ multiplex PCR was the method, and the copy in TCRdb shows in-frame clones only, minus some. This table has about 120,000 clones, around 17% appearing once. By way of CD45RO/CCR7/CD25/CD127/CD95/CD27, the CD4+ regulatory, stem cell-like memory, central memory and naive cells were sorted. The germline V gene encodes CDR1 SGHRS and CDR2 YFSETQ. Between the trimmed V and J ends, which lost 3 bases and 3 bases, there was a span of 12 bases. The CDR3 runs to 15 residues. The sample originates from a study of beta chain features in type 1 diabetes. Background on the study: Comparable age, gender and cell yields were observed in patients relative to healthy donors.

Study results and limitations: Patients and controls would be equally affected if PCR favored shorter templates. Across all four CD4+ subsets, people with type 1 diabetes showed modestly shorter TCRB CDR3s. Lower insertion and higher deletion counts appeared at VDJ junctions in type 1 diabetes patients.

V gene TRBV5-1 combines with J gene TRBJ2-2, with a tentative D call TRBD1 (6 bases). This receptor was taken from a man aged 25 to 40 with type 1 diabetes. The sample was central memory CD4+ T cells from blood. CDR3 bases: TGCGCCAGCAGCTCAGGACAGACCGACACCGGGGAGCTGTTTTTT. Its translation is CASSSGQTDTGELFF.